These T cell receptor beta chains were read from a single sample in a study of T-cell reconstitution after alpha-beta-depleted transplantation in children. Each CDR3 protein is one row after TCRdb ran MiXCR on the PCR reads. The repertoire consists of about 360,000 distinct CDR3 sequences, with 13% occurring once and the leading ten covering about 4%. The input for sequencing was PBMCs, taken from the stem cell graft. Receptor source: a human donor who donated a stem cell graft to a child with Fanconi anemia. CDR3s include the opening cysteine and the closing phenylalanine or tryptophan. D genes are given only for firm matches. Not every row has a clone size; where given, it reads once, few, many or a size class.

TRBV20-1	TRBJ2-3	few	.	13	CSAPTGSTDTQYF	TGCAGTGCTCCTACAGGGAGCACAGATACGCAGTATTTT
TRBV11-2	TRBJ2-1	.	.	14	CASSLERLGNEQFF	TGTGCCAGCAGCTTAGAGAGGCTAGGCAATGAGCAGTTCTTC
TRBV6-2/TRBV6-3	TRBJ1-2	many	.	13	CASSYQTVTGYTF	TGTGCCAGCAGTTACCAGACAGTGACTGGCTACACCTTC
TRBV4-3	TRBJ2-7	few	.	15	CASSQDPGPLAEQYF	TGCGCCAGCAGCCAAGATCCTGGCCCCCTGGCGGAGCAGTACTTC
TRBV7-8	TRBJ1-2	few	.	12	CASSLTVYGYTF	TGTGCCAGCAGCTTAACAGTCTATGGCTACACCTTC
TRBV28	TRBJ2-1	few	TRBD2	16	CASSSPASGHRHEQFF	TGTGCCAGCAGTTCGCCCGCTAGCGGTCATAGGCATGAGCAGTTCTTC
TRBV5-1	TRBJ1-1	.	TRBD1	16	CASSLAGQGANTEAFF	TGCGCCAGCAGCTTGGCGGGACAGGGGGCGAACACTGAAGCTTTCTTT
TRBV9	TRBJ2-3	.	.	16	CASSVDLGRAPDTQYF	TGTGCCAGCAGCGTAGATCTGGGCAGGGCCCCAGATACGCAGTATTTT
TRBV20-1	TRBJ2-1	few	TRBD1	13	CSASSGQGSEQFF	TGCAGTGCTAGCTCGGGACAGGGTAGTGAGCAGTTCTTC
TRBV5-1	TRBJ1-1	many	.	15	CASSLSAGGGAEAFF	TGCGCCAGCAGCTTGAGTGCCGGAGGAGGGGCTGAAGCTTTCTTT
TRBV3-1	TRBJ1-2	few	.	13	CASSQDRYYGYTF	TGTGCCAGCAGCCAAGACAGATACTATGGCTACACCTTC
TRBV29-1	TRBJ1-1	.	.	10	CSVEVGSAFF	TGCAGCGTTGAAGTCGGGTCAGCTTTCTTT
TRBV4-3	TRBJ1-2	.	.	16	CASSQDRVGGFYGYTF	TGCGCCAGCAGCCAAGATCGGGTAGGGGGGTTCTATGGCTACACCTTC
TRBV2	TRBJ1-5	few	TRBD1	13	CASSRDRAQPQHF	TGTGCCAGCAGCCGGGACAGGGCCCAGCCCCAGCATTTT
TRBV5-1	TRBJ2-1	.	.	15	CASSLARASYNEQFF	TGCGCCAGCAGCTTGGCCCGGGCCTCCTACAATGAGCAGTTCTTC
TRBV6-4	TRBJ2-5	.	.	16	CASSDSKGRQQETQYF	TGTGCCAGCAGTGACTCGAAGGGTCGTCAACAAGAGACCCAGTACTTC
TRBV6-5	TRBJ1-3	.	.	17	CASSSGLGQLSGNTIYF	TGTGCCAGCAGTTCCGGACTCGGACAGCTCTCTGGAAACACCATATATTTT
TRBV21-1	TRBJ2-7	few	.	14	CASSRDGPPRQQYF	TGTGCCAGCAGCAGGGACGGCCCCCCTCGGCAGCAGTACTTC
TRBV12-3/TRBV12-4	TRBJ1-5	many	.	14	CASTLTAANQPQHF	TGTGCCAGCACCCTGACAGCAGCCAATCAGCCCCAGCATTTT
TRBV7-9	TRBJ1-5	many	TRBD1	14	CASSLTGGSQPQHF	TGTGCCAGCAGCTTAACAGGGGGAAGTCAGCCCCAGCATTTT
TRBV4-2	TRBJ1-2	.	.	13	CASSQDGSRGYTF	TGTGCCAGCAGCCAAGATGGATCGCGAGGCTACACCTTC
TRBV29-1	TRBJ2-1	.	.	11	CSVEHYNEQFF	TGCAGCGTGGAGCACTACAATGAGCAGTTCTTC
TRBV5-1	TRBJ2-7	few	TRBD1	16	CASSPQPPGQGLEQYF	TGCGCCAGCAGCCCCCAACCCCCGGGACAGGGACTCGAGCAGTACTTC
TRBV5-5	TRBJ2-2	many	TRBD2	17	CASSLLRGLTNTGELFF	TGTGCCAGCAGCTTGCTCCGGGGACTAACGAACACCGGGGAGCTGTTTTTT
TRBV12-3/TRBV12-4	TRBJ2-2	many	.	13	CASSQQSTGELFF	TGTGCCAGCAGCCAACAATCCACCGGGGAGCTGTTTTTT
TRBV6-2/TRBV6-3	TRBJ1-1	few	.	16	CASTRPQRTRLREAFF	TGTGCCAGCACCAGACCACAGAGGACGCGCCTCCGTGAAGCTTTCTTT
TRBV11-2	TRBJ1-1	.	.	18	CASSLDHPPVTLNTEAFF	TGTGCCAGCAGCTTAGATCATCCCCCAGTCACGCTAAACACTGAAGCTTTCTTT
TRBV7-9	TRBJ2-5	.	TRBD1	15	CASSLEAGGQETQYF	TGTGCCAGCAGCTTAGAGGCAGGGGGACAAGAGACCCAGTACTTC
TRBV12-3/TRBV12-4	TRBJ1-5	few	TRBD1	13	CASKRQGDQPQHF	TGTGCCAGCAAACGACAGGGGGATCAGCCCCAGCATTTT
TRBV3-1	TRBJ2-1	many	.	16	CASSHIRTLSYNEQFF	TGTGCCAGCAGCCATATACGGACCCTTTCCTACAATGAGCAGTTCTTC
TRBV6-5	TRBJ2-3	few	.	15	CASSYGDGYTDTQYF	TGTGCCAGCAGTTACGGTGACGGATACACAGATACGCAGTATTTT
TRBV6-1	TRBJ2-2	many	.	14	CASSELYREGWLFF	TGTGCCAGCAGTGAATTATACAGGGAGGGGTGGCTGTTTTTT
TRBV29-1	TRBJ1-2	few	.	11	CSVQEGYGYTF	TGCAGCGTTCAGGAGGGGTATGGCTACACCTTC
TRBV27	TRBJ1-1	.	TRBD1	16	CASSLSPTGSGTEAFF	TGTGCCAGCAGTTTATCGCCGACAGGGTCGGGCACTGAAGCTTTCTTT
TRBV3-1	TRBJ2-3	.	TRBD1	15	CASSSGQGNTDTQYF	TGTGCCAGCAGCTCTGGACAGGGGAACACAGATACGCAGTATTTT